Listed below are T cell receptor beta chains from one sample, sequenced in a study of cytomegalovirus exposure and HLA in healthy donors. This table comes from immunoSEQ multiplex PCR, and its TCRdb copy is limited to in-frame clones, with some not included. Of 100,000 to 120,000 clones listed, roughly four fifths are singletons. The sequenced sample was PBMCs. The receptor source for this set is a man in his forties in good health and CMV-seronegative. The CDR3 runs from the conserved cysteine through the conserved F or W. Each record gives: clone size, J gene, CDR3 length, V gene, D gene, CDR3 DNA, CDR3 protein. D genes are given only for firm matches. Clone size appears in some rows only: once, few, many, or a class for an expanded clone.

size: -; J: TRBJ1-4; length: 14; V: TRBV19; D: -; DNA: TGTGCCAGTTCCATTGGGGCCGCTAGTGAAAAACTGTTTTTT; CDR3: CASSIGAASEKLFF
size: -; J: TRBJ2-7; length: 13; V: TRBV5-1; D: -; DNA: TGCGCCAGCAGCTTCAAAGCCGCCTACGAGCAGTACTTC; CDR3: CASSFKAAYEQYF
size: -; J: TRBJ2-7; length: 13; V: TRBV29-1; D: -; DNA: TGCAGCGTTGAATTCGCAGGGACCTACGAGCAGTACTTC; CDR3: CSVEFAGTYEQYF
size: -; J: TRBJ1-2; length: 14; V: TRBV9; D: -; DNA: TGTGCCAGCAGCGTAGACAGATTTAACTATGGCTACACCTTC; CDR3: CASSVDRFNYGYTF
size: -; J: TRBJ2-5; length: 14; V: TRBV28; D: TRBD2; DNA: TGTGCCAGCACAAAGAGTAGCGGGGCAGAGACCCAGTACTTC; CDR3: CASTKSSGAETQYF
size: -; J: TRBJ2-7; length: 13; V: TRBV2; D: TRBD1; DNA: TGTGCCGGCCGTCCCAGGGGGTTGTACGAGCAGTACTTC; CDR3: CAGRPRGLYEQYF
size: -; J: TRBJ2-7; length: 14; V: TRBV6-5; D: TRBD1; DNA: TGTGCCAGCAGTTCGGGACAGCTCCCCTACGAGCAGTACTTC; CDR3: CASSSGQLPYEQYF
size: -; J: TRBJ2-7; length: 13; V: TRBV2; D: -; DNA: TGTGCCAGCAGTGACGGGACTTTGGGCGAGCAGTACTTC; CDR3: CASSDGTLGEQYF
size: -; J: TRBJ2-3; length: 14; V: TRBV29-1; D: -; DNA: TGCAGCTCCTGGGGGGAGGGGGGAACAGATACGCAGTATTTT; CDR3: CSSWGEGGTDTQYF
size: -; J: TRBJ1-5; length: 14; V: TRBV27; D: -; DNA: TGTGCCAGCAGTTTACAGGGTAGCAATCAGCCCCAGCATTTT; CDR3: CASSLQGSNQPQHF
size: -; J: TRBJ2-7; length: 11; V: TRBV28; D: -; DNA: TGTGCCAGCAGTTTAAGCGACGAGCAGTACTTC; CDR3: CASSLSDEQYF
size: -; J: TRBJ2-3; length: 15; V: TRBV7-6; D: TRBD2; DNA: TGTGCCAGCAGCTCCAGGACTAGCGGCACAGATACGCAGTATTTT; CDR3: CASSSRTSGTDTQYF
size: few; J: TRBJ1-5; length: 14; V: TRBV2; D: -; DNA: TGTGCCAGCAGCTACAGAACTAGCAATCAGCCCCAGCATTTT; CDR3: CASSYRTSNQPQHF
size: -; J: TRBJ2-5; length: 15; V: TRBV4-1; D: -; DNA: TGCGCCAGCAGCCAGCGCGGACTAGGGGGAGAGACCCAGTACTTC; CDR3: CASSQRGLGGETQYF
size: -; J: TRBJ2-7; length: 14; V: TRBV10-1; D: -; DNA: TGCGCCAGCAGTGAGAGGGTCAGGGACTACGAGCAGTACTTC; CDR3: CASSERVRDYEQYF
size: -; J: TRBJ2-7; length: 15; V: TRBV4-1; D: -; DNA: TGCGCCAGCAGCCAAGAAGTAGACACAGGCTACGAGCAGTACTTC; CDR3: CASSQEVDTGYEQYF
size: once; J: TRBJ2-2; length: 14; V: TRBV27; D: -; DNA: TGTGCCAGCAGTCCCGTACGGTACACCGGGGAGCTGTTTTTT; CDR3: CASSPVRYTGELFF
size: -; J: TRBJ2-2; length: 16; V: TRBV19; D: TRBD2; DNA: TGTGCCAGTAGTCAACCGCGGGGGGCGTACACCGGGGAGCTGTTTTTT; CDR3: CASSQPRGAYTGELFF
size: -; J: TRBJ1-2; length: 14; V: TRBV19; D: TRBD1; DNA: TGTGCCAGTAGCGGGGGGACAGGGGGCTATGGCTACACCTTC; CDR3: CASSGGTGGYGYTF